This TCR beta chain appears in the sequencing data of a study of T-cell memory formation after mild COVID-19. This clonotype was seen more than once but under ten times. Its antigen is still unknown. One entry per CDR3 protein, called by TCRdb with MiXCR from the 5' RACE reads. The table has 85,000 to 130,000 distinct CDR3 sequences, around 12% seen once. General study points: Clones that shrank (day 15 to 85) were balanced CD4/CD8, whereas later expanders leaned CD4+.

Between the trimmed V and J ends, which lost 1 base and 3 bases, there was a span of 21 bases. This CDR3 has 18 residues. Germline CDR1 reads LGHDT; CDR2 reads YNNKEL (reference sequence). The rearrangement joins TRBV3-1 to TRBJ1-1; D is possibly TRBD1 (5 bases). Sequenced material: PBMCs or a T cell subset sorted from them (not recorded which). The clonotype was recovered from an adult woman who had mild COVID-19 (a few samples of this study predate the infection). Cell type and time point are not known. Here the CDR3 reads CASSQGRTSVGVDTEAFF. DNA of the CDR3: TGTGCCAGCAGCCAAGGTCGTACGAGTGTGGGGGTGGACACTGAAGCTTTCTTT.